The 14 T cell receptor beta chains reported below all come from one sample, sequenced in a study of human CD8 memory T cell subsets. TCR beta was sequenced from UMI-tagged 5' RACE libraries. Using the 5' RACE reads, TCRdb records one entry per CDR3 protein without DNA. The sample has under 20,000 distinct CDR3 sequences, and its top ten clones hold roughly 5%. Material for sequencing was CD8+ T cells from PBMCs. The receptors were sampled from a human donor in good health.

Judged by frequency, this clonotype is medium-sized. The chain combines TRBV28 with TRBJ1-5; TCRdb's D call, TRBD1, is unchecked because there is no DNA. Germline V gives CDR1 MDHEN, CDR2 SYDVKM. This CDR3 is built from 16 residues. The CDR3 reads CASSWGQGLSNQPQHF. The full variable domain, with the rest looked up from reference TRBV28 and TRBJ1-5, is DVKVTQSSRYLVKRTGEKVFLECVQDMDHENMFWYRQDPGLGLRLIYFSYDVKMKEKGDIPEGYSVSREKKERFSLILESASTNQTSMYLCASSWGQGLSNQPQHFGDGTRLSIL.

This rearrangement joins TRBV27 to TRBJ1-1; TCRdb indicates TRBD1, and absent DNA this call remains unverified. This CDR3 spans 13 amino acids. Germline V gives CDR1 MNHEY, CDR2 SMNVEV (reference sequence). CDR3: CASSPDTGTEAFF.

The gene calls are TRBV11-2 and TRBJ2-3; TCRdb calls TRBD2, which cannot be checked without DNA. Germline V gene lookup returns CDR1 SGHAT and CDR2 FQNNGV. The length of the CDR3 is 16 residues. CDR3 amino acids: CASSSLLASSTDTQYF.

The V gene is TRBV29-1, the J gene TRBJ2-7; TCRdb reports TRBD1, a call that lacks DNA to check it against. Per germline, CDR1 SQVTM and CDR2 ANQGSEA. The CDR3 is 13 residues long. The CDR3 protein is CSVVDRGSYEQYF.

CDR3 sequence: CASSLPRDRANYGYTF. The J gene is TRBJ1-2, the V gene TRBV12-3 or TRBV12-4; no DNA is available, so the TRBD1 call from TCRdb remains unchecked. This CDR3 spans 16 amino acids.

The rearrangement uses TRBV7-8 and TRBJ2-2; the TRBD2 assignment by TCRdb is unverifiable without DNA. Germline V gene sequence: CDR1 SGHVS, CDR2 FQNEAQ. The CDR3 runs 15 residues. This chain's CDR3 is CASSPSQENTGELFF.

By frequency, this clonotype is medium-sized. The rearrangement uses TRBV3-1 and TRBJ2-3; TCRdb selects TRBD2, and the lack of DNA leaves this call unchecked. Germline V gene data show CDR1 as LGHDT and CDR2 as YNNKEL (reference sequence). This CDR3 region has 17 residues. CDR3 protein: CASSETHGGGVLDTQYF.

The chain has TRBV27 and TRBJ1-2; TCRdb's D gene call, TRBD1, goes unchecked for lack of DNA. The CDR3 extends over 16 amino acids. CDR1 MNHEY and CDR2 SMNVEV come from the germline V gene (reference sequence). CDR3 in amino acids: CASSLSAGERDYGYTF.

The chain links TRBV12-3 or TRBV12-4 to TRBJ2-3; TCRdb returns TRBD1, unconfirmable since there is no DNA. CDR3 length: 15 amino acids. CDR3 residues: CASSLSGGFTDTQYF.

The CDR3 reads CASSLEQGPSYEQYF. J is TRBJ2-7 and V is TRBV7-7; the D gene TCRdb calls, TRBD1, cannot be checked with no DNA. The CDR3 sequence is 15 residues long. Germline CDR1 reads SSHAT; CDR2 reads FNYEAQ (reference sequence). Complete variable domain (other parts from reference TRBV7-7 and TRBJ2-7): GAGVSQSPRYKVTKRGQDVTLRCDPISSHATLYWYQQALGQGPEFLTYFNYEAQPDKSGLPSDRFSAERPEGSISTLTIQRTEQRDSAMYRCASSLEQGPSYEQYFGPGTRLTVT.

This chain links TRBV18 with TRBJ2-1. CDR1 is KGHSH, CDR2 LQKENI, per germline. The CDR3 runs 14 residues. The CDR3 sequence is CASSPSRGYNEQFF.

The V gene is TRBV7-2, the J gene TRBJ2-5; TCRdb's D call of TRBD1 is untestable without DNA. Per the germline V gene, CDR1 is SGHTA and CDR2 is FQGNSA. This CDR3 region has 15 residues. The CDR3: CASSVTGLSGETQYF.

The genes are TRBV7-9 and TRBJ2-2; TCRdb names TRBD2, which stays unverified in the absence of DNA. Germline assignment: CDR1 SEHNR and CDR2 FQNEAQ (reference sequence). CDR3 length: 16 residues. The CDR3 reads CASSEGIRGNTGELFF.

This CDR3 is CASSPTEGQGVYNEQFF. The chain recombines TRBV18 with TRBJ2-1; TCRdb indicates TRBD1, and absent DNA this call remains unverified. The CDR3 loop spans 17 amino acids. CDR1 KGHSH and CDR2 LQKENI come from the germline V gene.